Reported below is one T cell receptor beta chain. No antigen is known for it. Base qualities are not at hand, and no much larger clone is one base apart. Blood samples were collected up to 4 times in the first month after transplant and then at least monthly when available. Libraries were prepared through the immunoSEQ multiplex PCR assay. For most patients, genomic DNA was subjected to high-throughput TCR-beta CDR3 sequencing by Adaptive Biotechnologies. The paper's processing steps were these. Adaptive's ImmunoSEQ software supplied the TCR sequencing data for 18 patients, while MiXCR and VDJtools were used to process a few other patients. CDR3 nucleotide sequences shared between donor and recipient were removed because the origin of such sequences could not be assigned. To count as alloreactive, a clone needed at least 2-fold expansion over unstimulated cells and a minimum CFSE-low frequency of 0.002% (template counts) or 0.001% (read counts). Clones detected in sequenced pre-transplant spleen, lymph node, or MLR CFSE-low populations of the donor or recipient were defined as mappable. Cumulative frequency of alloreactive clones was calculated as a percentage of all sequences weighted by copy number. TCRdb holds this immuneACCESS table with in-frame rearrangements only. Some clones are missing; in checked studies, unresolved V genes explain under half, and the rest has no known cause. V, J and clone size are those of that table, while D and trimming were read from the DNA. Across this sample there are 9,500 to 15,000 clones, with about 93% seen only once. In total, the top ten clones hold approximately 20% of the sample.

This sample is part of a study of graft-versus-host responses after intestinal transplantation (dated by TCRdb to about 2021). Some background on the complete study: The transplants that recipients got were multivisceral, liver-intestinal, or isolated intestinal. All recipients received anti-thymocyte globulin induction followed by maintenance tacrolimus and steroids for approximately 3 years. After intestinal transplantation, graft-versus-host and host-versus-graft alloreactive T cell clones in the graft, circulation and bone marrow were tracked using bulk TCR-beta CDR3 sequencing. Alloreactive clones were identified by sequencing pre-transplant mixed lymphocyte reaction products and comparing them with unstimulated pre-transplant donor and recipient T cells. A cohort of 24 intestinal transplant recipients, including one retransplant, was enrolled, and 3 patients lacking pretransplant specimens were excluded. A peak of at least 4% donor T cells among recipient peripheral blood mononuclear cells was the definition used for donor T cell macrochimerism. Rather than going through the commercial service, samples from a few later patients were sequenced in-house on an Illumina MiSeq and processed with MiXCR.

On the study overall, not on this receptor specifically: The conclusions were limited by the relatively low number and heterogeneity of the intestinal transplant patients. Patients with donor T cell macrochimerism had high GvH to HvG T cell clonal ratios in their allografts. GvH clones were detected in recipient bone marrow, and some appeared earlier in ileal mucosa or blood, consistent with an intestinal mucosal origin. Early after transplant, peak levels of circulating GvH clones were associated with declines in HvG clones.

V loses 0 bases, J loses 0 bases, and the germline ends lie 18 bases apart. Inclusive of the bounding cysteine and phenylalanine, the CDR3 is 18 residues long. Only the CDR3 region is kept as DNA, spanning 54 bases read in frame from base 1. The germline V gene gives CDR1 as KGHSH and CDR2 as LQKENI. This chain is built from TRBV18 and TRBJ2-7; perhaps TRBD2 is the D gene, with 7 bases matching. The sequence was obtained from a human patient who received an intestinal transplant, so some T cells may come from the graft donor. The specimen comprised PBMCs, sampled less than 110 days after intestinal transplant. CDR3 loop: CASSPPPHAGGPSYEQYF. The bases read TGTGCCAGCTCACCACCGCCCCATGCCGGGGGGCCCTCCTACGAGCAGTACTTC.